Below are 10 T cell receptor beta chains sequenced from a single sample in a study of graft-versus-host responses after intestinal transplantation (dated by TCRdb to the early 2020s). The meaning of the sample's time point label: cells obtained before transplantation from donor or recipient. These receptors' targets are unknown. Library preparation was by the immunoSEQ multiplex PCR assay. The source is immuneACCESS, and TCRdb retained only in-frame sequences with V and J called. Part of the clones is not carried over; for the studies checked, unresolved V genes explain less than half of this, and the remainder is unexplained. The sample has about 110,000 clones on record, roughly 87% of them singletons. Together, the top ten hold roughly 0.71% of the sample. The starting material was unstimulated CD4+ T cells sorted from spleen or lymph node cells, obtained before transplant. Receptors were obtained from a human donor who was the organ donor for an intestinal transplant.

CDR3 protein: CASSYSVAMQETQYF. CDR3 in DNA: TGTGCCAGCAGTTACTCAGTAGCCATGCAAGAGACCCAGTACTTC. The rearrangement joins TRBV6-5 to TRBJ2-5; D ambiguous. This CDR3 comprises 15 residues. The germline CDR1 and CDR2 sequences are MNHEY and SVGAGI. Trimming took 0 bases from V and 2 from J, leaving 10 bases between them.

V gene TRBV25-1 combines with J gene TRBJ1-2; TRBD1 might be the D (6 bases). CDR3 length: 16 amino acids. Germline assignment: CDR1 MGHDK and CDR2 SYGVNS. V was cut by 0 bases and J by 2 bases, with 13 bases left in between. The CDR3: CASSEYSRGRNYGYTF. CDR3 sequence (DNA): TGTGCCAGCAGTGAATATAGCCGGGGGCGCAACTATGGCTACACCTTC.

The chain couples TRBV2 to TRBJ2-7; 9 bases fit TRBD1. Per the germline V gene, CDR1 is SNHLY and CDR2 is FYNNEI. V shed 1 base, J shed 6 bases, and the junction held 4 bases outside the gene matches. This CDR3 has 14 amino acids. The CDR3 coding sequence is TGTGCCAGCAGTGAAGAAGGGACAGGGAGCGAGCAGTACTTC. Residues: CASSEEGTGSEQYF.

The V and J genes are TRBV18 and TRBJ1-3, with TRBD1 matching 7 bases. Germline V gene data show CDR1 as KGHSH and CDR2 as LQKENI. This CDR3 contains 13 residues. After removal of 8 bases from V and 4 bases from J, the junction contained 5 bases not matched to a gene. CDR3 loop: CASHEGAGNTIYF. The CDR3, as DNA: TGTGCCAGCCACGAGGGGGCCGGAAACACCATATATTTT.

Regarding this clone: The same CDR3 also results from other DNA sequences found in this sample. The CDR3 loop is CASSPGLAGARTDTQYF. The CDR3 DNA follows: TGTGCCAGCAGCCCGGGACTAGCGGGGGCCCGCACAGATACGCAGTATTTT. V and J are TRBV7-9 and TRBJ2-3, with TRBD2 identical over 14 bases. Germline CDR1 and CDR2: SEHNR and FQNEAQ (reference sequence). The CDR3 loop spans 17 amino acids. The V gene end was trimmed by 5 bases and the J gene end by 1 base; junction bases not matched to a gene: 5.

V usage is TRBV2 and J usage is TRBJ2-1; a weak D match, TRBD2 (6 bases). Trimming took off 4 bases at V and 8 bases at J, with 15 bases between the two ends. This CDR3 region has 14 residues. Germline V gene sequence: CDR1 SNHLY, CDR2 FYNNEI. The CDR3 nucleotides read TGTGCCAGCAGTGTCTATCCACGGGAGCATGAGCAGTTCTTC. As protein: CASSVYPREHEQFF.

A few counts support this clone. The gene calls are TRBV6-5 and TRBJ1-1, with TRBD1 matching over 7 bases. With 2 bases clipped from V and 3 bases from J, the junction kept 6 bases outside the gene matches. Germline V gives CDR1 MNHEY, CDR2 SVGAGI. The CDR3 extends over 15 amino acids. CDR3 bases: TGTGCCAGCAGTTACGACGACAGGGTTGACACTGAAGCTTTCTTT. Translation gives CASSYDDRVDTEAFF.

The chain links TRBV6-5 to TRBJ2-5, with 7 nucleotides matching TRBD1. Trimming at V came to 0 bases and at J to 3 bases, leaving 7 bases not matched to a gene. Germline CDR1 is MNHEY and CDR2 is SVGAGI. The CDR3 contains 16 residues. The CDR3 region has the DNA TGTGCCAGCAGTTACTCTAGGACAGGAAAAAAAGAGACCCAGTACTTC. This gives the protein CASSYSRTGKKETQYF.

V usage is TRBV5-1 and J usage is TRBJ1-4; 7 bases are shared with TRBD1. J gave up 2 bases and V 4 bases, and 2 bases lay outside the gene matches. CDR1 is SGHRS, CDR2 YFSETQ, per germline. The CDR3 loop spans 14 amino acids. The CDR3 coding sequence is TGCGCCAGCAGCAAGGACAGGACTAATGAAAAACTGTTTTTT. This codes for CASSKDRTNEKLFF.

The J gene is TRBJ1-6, the V gene TRBV6-6, with TRBD1 as a possible D gene (5 bases). The CDR3 runs 11 residues. V lost 8 bases, J lost 14 bases, and 13 bases lay in between. CDR1 is MNHNY, CDR2 SVGAGI, per germline (reference sequence). The CDR3 DNA is TGTGCCAGCGGGCAAGGGGTAGCCCTCCACTTT. It codes for CASGQGVALHF.